This T cell receptor (beta chain) was profiled in a study of T cell repertoires and HLA-DP antigens. Background on the study: Transduced HeLa cells presented HLA-DP to CD4+ T cells.

Purity of the untouched CD4+ T cells was approximately 98%. Profiled with immunoSEQ multiplex PCR; TCRdb holds only in-frame clones, not every one. The sample contains over 60,000 clones, 80% of which appear only once. Overall study findings and caveats: Clones undetected before culture averaged around 36% against one allele and approximately 51% against the other.

The CDR3 spans 11 residues. Between the trimmed V and J ends, which lost 1 base and 4 bases, there was a span of 0 bases. Looked up from germline, CDR1 is SGHDT and CDR2 is YYEEEE. Comment on this clone: Its target is unknown.

This sequence joins TRBV5-6 and TRBJ2-1, with D unresolved. The sequence derives from a man between 60 and 75 years old in good health and CMV-seronegative. Source material: CD4+ T cells from PBMCs. CDR3 protein: CASSLYNEQFF. In DNA, the CDR3 is TGTGCCAGCAGCTTGTACAATGAGCAGTTCTTC.